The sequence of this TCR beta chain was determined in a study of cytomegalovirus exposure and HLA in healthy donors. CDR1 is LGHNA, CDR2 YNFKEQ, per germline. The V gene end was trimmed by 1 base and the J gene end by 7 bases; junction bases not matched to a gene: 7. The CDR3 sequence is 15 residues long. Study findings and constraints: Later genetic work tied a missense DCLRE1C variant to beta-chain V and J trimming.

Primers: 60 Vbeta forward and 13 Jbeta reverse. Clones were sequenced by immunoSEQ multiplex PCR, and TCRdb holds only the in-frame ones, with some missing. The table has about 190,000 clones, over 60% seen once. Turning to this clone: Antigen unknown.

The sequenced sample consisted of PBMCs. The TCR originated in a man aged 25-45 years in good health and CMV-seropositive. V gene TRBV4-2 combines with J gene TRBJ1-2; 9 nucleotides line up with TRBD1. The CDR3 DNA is TGTGCCAGCAGCCAAGTGGTACAGGGGGCTGGTGGCTACACCTTC. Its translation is CASSQVVQGAGGYTF.